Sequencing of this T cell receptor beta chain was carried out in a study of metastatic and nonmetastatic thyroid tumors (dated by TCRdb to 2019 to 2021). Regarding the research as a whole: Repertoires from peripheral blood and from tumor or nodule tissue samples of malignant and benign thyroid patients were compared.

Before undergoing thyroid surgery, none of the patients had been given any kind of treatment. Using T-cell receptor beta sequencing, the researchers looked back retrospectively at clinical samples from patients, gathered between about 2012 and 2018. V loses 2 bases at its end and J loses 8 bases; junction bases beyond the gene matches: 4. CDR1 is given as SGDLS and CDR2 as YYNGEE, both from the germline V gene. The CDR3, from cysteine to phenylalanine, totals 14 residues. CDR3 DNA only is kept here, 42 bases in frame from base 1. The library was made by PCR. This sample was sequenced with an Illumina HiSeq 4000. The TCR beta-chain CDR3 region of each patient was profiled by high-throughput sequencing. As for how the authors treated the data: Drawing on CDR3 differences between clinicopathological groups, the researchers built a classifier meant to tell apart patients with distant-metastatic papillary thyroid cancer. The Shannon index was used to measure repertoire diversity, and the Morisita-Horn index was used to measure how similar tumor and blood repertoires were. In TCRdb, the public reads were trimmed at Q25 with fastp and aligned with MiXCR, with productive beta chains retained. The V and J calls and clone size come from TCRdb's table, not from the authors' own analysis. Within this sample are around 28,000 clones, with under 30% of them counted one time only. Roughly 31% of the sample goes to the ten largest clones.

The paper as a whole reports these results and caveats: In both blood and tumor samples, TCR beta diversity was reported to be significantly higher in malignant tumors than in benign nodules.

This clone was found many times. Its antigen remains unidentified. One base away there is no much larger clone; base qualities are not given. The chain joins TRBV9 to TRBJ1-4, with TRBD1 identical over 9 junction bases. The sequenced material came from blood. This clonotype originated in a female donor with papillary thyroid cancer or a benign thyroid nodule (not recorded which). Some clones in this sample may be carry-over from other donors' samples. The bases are TGTGCCAGCAGCGTCCGGGACAGGGAGGAAAAACTGTTTTTT. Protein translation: CASSVRDREEKLFF. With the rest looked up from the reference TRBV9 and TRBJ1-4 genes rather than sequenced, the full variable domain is DSGVTQTPKHLITATGQRVTLRCSPRSGDLSVYWYQQSLDQGLQFLIQYYNGEERAKGNILERFSAQQFPDLHSELNLSSLELGDSALYFCASSVRDREEKLFFGSGTQLSVL.